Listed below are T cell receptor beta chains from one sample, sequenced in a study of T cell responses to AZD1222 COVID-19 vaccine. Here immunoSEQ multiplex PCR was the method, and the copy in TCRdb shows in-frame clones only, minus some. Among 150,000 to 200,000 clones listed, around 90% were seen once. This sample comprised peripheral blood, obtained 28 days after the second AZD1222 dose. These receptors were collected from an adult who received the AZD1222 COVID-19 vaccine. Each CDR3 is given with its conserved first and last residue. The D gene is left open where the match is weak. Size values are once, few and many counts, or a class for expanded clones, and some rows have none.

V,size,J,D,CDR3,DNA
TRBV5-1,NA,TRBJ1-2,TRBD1,CASSLGDRSVNYGYTF,TGCGCCAGCAGCTTGGGGGACAGGAGCGTAAACTATGGCTACACCTTC
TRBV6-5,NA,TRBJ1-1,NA,CASRRGQSAEAFF,TGTGCCAGCAGGCGAGGACAGTCTGCTGAAGCTTTCTTT
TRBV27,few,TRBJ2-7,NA,CASSPTVTYEQYF,TGTGCCAGCTCCCCGACGGTGACCTACGAGCAGTACTTC
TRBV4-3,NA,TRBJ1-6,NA,CASSQDTVYNSPLHF,TGCGCCAGCAGCCAAGATACCGTATATAATTCACCCCTCCACTTT
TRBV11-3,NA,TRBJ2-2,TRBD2,CASSLGLVGGELFF,TGTGCCAGCAGCTTGGGACTAGTCGGCGGGGAGCTGTTTTTT
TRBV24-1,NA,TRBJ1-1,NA,CATSSGGRGNTEAFF,TGTGCCACCAGCAGCGGGGGGAGGGGGAACACTGAAGCTTTCTTT
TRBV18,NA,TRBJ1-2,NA,CASSPESSNYGYTF,TGTGCCAGCTCACCAGAGTCGAGCAACTATGGCTACACCTTC
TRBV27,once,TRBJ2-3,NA,CASSLGVISTDTQYF,TGTGCCAGCAGTTTAGGGGTGATTAGCACAGATACGCAGTATTTT
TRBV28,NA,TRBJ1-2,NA,CASGWDYGYTF,TGTGCCAGCGGATGGGACTATGGCTACACCTTC
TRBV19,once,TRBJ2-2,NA,CASTQRLGSGELFF,TGTGCCAGTACCCAACGACTAGGTTCCGGGGAGCTGTTTTTT
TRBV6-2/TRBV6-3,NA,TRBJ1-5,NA,CASTDSAGNQPQHF,TGTGCCAGCACTGACTCGGCGGGCAATCAGCCCCAGCATTTT
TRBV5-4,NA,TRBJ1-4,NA,CASSLTAATNEKLFF,TGTGCCAGCAGCTTGACAGCAGCAACTAATGAAAAACTGTTTTTT
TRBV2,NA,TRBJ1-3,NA,CASSEPRGFGNTIYF,TGTGCCAGCAGTGAGCCCCGGGGTTTTGGAAACACCATATATTTT
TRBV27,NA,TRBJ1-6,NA,CASSFGSGQNNSPLHF,TGTGCCAGCAGTTTCGGGTCAGGGCAAAATAATTCACCCCTCCACTTT
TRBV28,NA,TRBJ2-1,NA,CASIRLDSPYNEQFF,TGTGCCAGCATTAGGTTGGATTCTCCCTACAATGAGCAGTTCTTC
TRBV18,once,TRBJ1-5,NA,CASSLERQGNQPQHF,TGTGCCAGCTCACTGGAGAGACAGGGCAATCAGCCCCAGCATTTT
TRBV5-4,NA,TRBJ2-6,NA,CASSFPGSGANVLTF,TGTGCCAGCAGCTTCCCGGGCTCTGGGGCCAACGTCCTGACTTTC
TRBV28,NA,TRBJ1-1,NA,CASSSIREEAFF,TGTGCCAGCAGTTCCATCAGGGAAGAAGCTTTCTTT
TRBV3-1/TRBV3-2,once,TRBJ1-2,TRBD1,CASSQSVGRGHSGYTF,TGTGCCAGCAGCCAAAGCGTGGGCAGGGGGCACAGTGGCTACACCTTC
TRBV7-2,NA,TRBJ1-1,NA,CASSSTENTEAFF,TGTGCCAGCAGCTCTACAGAGAACACTGAAGCTTTCTTT
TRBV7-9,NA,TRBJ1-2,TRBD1,CASSSGTDPSNYGYTF,TGTGCCAGCAGCTCCGGGACAGACCCATCTAACTATGGCTACACCTTC
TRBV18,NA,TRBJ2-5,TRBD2,CASSPLAGGTQETQYF,TGTGCCAGCTCACCCCTAGCGGGAGGGACTCAAGAGACCCAGTACTTC
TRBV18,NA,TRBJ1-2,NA,CASSPRPGDGYTF,TGTGCCAGCTCACCACGTCCGGGAGATGGCTACACCTTC
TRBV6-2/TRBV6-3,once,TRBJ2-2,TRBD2,CASSSGLAPLGGELFF,TGTGCCAGCAGTTCAGGACTAGCTCCTTTGGGCGGGGAGCTGTTTTTT
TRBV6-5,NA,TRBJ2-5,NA,CASSYGPVETQYF,TGTGCCAGCAGTTACGGCCCCGTGGAGACCCAGTACTTC
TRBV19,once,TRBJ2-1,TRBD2,CASSAGLAGGNEQFF,TGTGCCAGTAGTGCGGGACTAGCGGGAGGGAATGAGCAGTTCTTC
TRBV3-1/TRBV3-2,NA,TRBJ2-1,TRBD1,CASRVTGGAGNNEQFF,TGTGCCAGCAGAGTAACAGGGGGCGCTGGGAACAATGAGCAGTTCTTC
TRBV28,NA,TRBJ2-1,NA,CASSLAGPYNEQFF,TGTGCCAGCAGTTTAGCGGGACCCTACAATGAGCAGTTCTTC
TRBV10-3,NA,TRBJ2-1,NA,CAISSRDEQFF,TGTGCCATCAGTTCTAGAGATGAGCAGTTCTTC
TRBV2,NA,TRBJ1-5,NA,CASSPRTSISNQPQHF,TGTGCCAGCAGTCCTAGGACCAGCATTAGCAATCAGCCCCAGCATTTT
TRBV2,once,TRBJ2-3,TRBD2,CASSVSGGKVDTQYF,TGTGCCAGCAGTGTTAGCGGGGGGAAGGTAGATACGCAGTATTTT
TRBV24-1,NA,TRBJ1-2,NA,CATTDSTSSYGYTF,TGTGCCACCACAGACAGTACTTCCAGCTATGGCTACACCTTC
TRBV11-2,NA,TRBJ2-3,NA,CASSLRYGSDTQYF,TGTGCCAGCAGCTTACGGTATGGTTCGGATACGCAGTATTTT
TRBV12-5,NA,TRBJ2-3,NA,CASGSGTGTTDTQYF,TGTGCTAGTGGTAGCGGGACAGGCACTACAGATACGCAGTATTTT
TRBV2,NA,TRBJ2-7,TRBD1,CASRGQGASYEQYF,TGTGCCAGCAGGGGACAGGGGGCCTCCTACGAGCAGTACTTC
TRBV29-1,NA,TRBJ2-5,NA,CSVVPISDQETQYF,TGCAGCGTTGTCCCGATTAGCGACCAAGAGACCCAGTACTTC
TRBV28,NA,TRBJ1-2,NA,CASSLGAQLYGYTF,TGTGCCAGCAGTTTAGGCGCCCAATTATATGGCTACACCTTC
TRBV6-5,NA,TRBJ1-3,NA,CASSFDQVSSGNTIYF,TGTGCCAGCAGTTTTGATCAGGTTTCCTCTGGAAACACCATATATTTT
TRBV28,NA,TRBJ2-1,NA,CATKGGTYNEQFF,TGTGCCACCAAGGGGGGAACCTACAATGAGCAGTTCTTC
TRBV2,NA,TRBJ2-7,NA,CASTRDFSPQYEQYF,TGTGCCAGCACCAGGGACTTTTCCCCCCAATACGAGCAGTACTTC
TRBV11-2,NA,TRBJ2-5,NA,CASSLDRGQETQYF,TGTGCCAGCAGCTTAGATCGGGGGCAAGAGACCCAGTACTTC
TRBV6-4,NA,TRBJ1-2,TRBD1,CASSDSGMGQAPYTF,TGTGCCAGCAGTGACTCTGGGATGGGACAGGCCCCCTACACCTTC
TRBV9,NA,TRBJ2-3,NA,CASSGGLGAVTDTQYF,TGTGCCAGCAGCGGGGGACTTGGAGCGGTGACAGATACGCAGTATTTT
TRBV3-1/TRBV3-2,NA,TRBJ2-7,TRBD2,CASSRGAGLAAYSYEQYF,TGTGCCAGCAGCAGGGGCGCGGGACTAGCGGCCTACTCCTACGAGCAGTACTTC
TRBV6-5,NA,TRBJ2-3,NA,CASSYAGGQNTDTQYF,TGTGCCAGCAGTTACGCGGGGGGACAGAACACAGATACGCAGTATTTT
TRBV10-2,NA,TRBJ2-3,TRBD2,CASRGLAGPTDTQYF,TGCGCCAGCAGGGGACTAGCGGGGCCCACAGATACGCAGTATTTT
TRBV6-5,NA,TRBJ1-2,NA,CASSYRGGGYTF,TGTGCCAGCAGTTACCGGGGTGGTGGCTACACCTTC
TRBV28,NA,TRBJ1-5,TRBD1,CASSTPPGTGVANQPQHF,TGTGCCAGCAGTACCCCACCGGGGACAGGGGTGGCCAATCAGCCCCAGCATTTT
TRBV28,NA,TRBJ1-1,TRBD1,CASMSGGPNTEAFF,TGTGCCAGCATGTCAGGGGGCCCGAACACTGAAGCTTTCTTT
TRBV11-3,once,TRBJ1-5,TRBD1,CASSLHWDRVISNQPQHF,TGTGCCAGCAGCTTACACTGGGACAGAGTGATTAGCAATCAGCCCCAGCATTTT
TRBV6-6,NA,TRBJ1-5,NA,CASTHGGQPQHF,TGTGCCAGCACCCACGGAGGGCAGCCCCAGCATTTT
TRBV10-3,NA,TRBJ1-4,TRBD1,CAIRGTGGAGEKLFF,TGTGCCATCAGAGGGACAGGGGGAGCAGGCGAAAAACTGTTTTTT
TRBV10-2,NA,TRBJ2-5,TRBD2,CASSEIPSGGVLETQYF,TGCGCCAGCAGTGAGATTCCTAGCGGGGGGGTACTGGAGACCCAGTACTTC
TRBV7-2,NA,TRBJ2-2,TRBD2,CASRPGGRGTGTGELFF,TGTGCCAGCAGGCCCGGTGGGCGGGGGACGGGGACCGGGGAGCTGTTTTTT
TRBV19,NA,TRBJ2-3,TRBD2,CASSTGLAGGDTQYF,TGTGCCAGTAGTACGGGACTAGCGGGAGGAGATACGCAGTATTTT
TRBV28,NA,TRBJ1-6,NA,CASSFDGTSNSPLHF,TGTGCCAGCAGTTTTGACGGCACCTCCAATTCACCCCTCCACTTT
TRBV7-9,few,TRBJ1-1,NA,CASSPAGTEAFF,TGTGCCAGCAGCCCAGCTGGGACTGAAGCTTTCTTT
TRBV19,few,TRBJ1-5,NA,CASSIDSPQPGNQPQHF,TGTGCCAGTAGTATAGATAGTCCCCAGCCGGGCAATCAGCCCCAGCATTTT
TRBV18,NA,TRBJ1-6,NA,CASSPPNTGTLNSPLHF,TGTGCCAGCTCACCACCTAATACTGGTACCCTTAATTCACCCCTCCACTTT